The 29 T cell receptor beta chains given below trace back to one sample, sequenced in a study of cytomegalovirus exposure and HLA in healthy donors. PCR used 60 Vbeta primers and 13 Jbeta primers. Produced via immunoSEQ multiplex PCR; TCRdb's table is partial and in-frame only. The repertoire consists of 100,000 or so clones, with over 65% occurring once and the leading ten covering around 5%. Source material: PBMCs. The receptors were gathered from a female donor in good health and CMV-seropositive.

The chain links TRBV6-5 to TRBJ2-7; 8 positions agree with TRBD1. V was clipped by 2 bases and J by 3 bases; unmatched bases: 6. Germline values: CDR1 MNHEY, CDR2 SVGAGI. The CDR3 runs 15 residues. The CDR3 sequence: CASSYGTGWIYEQYF. CDR3 DNA: TGTGCCAGCAGTTACGGGACAGGTTGGATCTACGAGCAGTACTTC.

V is TRBV11-3 and J is TRBJ2-3; D may be TRBD2 (5 bases). The V end lost 1 base, the J end lost 1 base, and 12 bases lay between the germline ends. The germline V gene encodes CDR1 SGHNT and CDR2 YENEEA. This CDR3 comprises 16 residues. CDR3 coding DNA: TGTGCCAGCAGCTTAGTAGGTGTTAGCGGCACAGATACGCAGTATTTT. Its protein is CASSLVGVSGTDTQYF.

The table lists this clone with a few counts. J is TRBJ1-5 and V is TRBV5-1; tentative D call: TRBD1 (5 bases). Germline V gives CDR1 SGHRS, CDR2 YFSETQ. V was clipped by 0 bases and J by 0 bases, with 16 bases between them. This CDR3 has 18 amino acids. The CDR3 coding sequence is TGCGCCAGCAGCTTGGCCCCACTGGGGACTAATAGCAATCAGCCCCAGCATTTT. This sequence encodes CASSLAPLGTNSNQPQHF.

This clone has only a few counts. This chain uses TRBV7-9 with TRBJ2-3; tentatively, D is TRBD2 (6 bases). Germline loops: CDR1 SEHNR, CDR2 FQNEAQ (reference sequence). The CDR3 is 16 residues long. V gave up 3 bases and J gave up 4 bases, with 17 bases separating them. The CDR3 spells CASSFWTTVSADTQYF. In DNA form, the CDR3 reads TGTGCCAGCAGCTTCTGGACTACCGTCTCGGCAGATACGCAGTATTTT.

This clone was recorded once. The CDR3 is CASSVEGRVDSYEQYF. The CDR3 nucleotides read TGTGCCAGCAGCGTAGAAGGGCGGGTGGACTCCTACGAGCAGTACTTC. This chain connects TRBV9 to TRBJ2-7; tentatively, D is TRBD2 (5 bases). This CDR3 has 16 residues. CDR1 and CDR2 (germline): SGDLS, YYNGEE. Deletions cut 0 bases from V and 0 bases from J, with 13 bases between.

This chain joins TRBV9 and TRBJ2-3, with D uncertain. V lost 3 bases to trimming and J lost 3 bases, with 8 bases between them. Germline loops: CDR1 SGDLS, CDR2 YYNGEE. The CDR3 covers 13 residues. Written as DNA, the CDR3 is TGTGCCAGCAGCGATAGCACAACAGATACGCAGTATTTT. Its translation is CASSDSTTDTQYF.

The chain carries TRBV5-5 and TRBJ2-7, with 9 bases matching TRBD1. Germline trimming cut 2 bases from V and 4 bases from J; bases unmatched to any gene: 10. The CDR3 totals 16 residues. Germline V gene data show CDR1 as SGHKS and CDR2 as YYEKEE (reference sequence). The DNA for the CDR3 is TGTGCCAGCAGCTTCCTCCGTGCGGACAGGGGTTACGAGCAGTACTTC. Its protein is CASSFLRADRGYEQYF.

The chain combines TRBV11-3 with TRBJ2-1, with 8 nucleotides matching TRBD2. This CDR3 has 16 residues. The J segment lost 3 bases and the V segment lost 4 bases, leaving 8 bases of the junction unmatched. Germline CDR1 is SGHNT and CDR2 is YENEEA. In DNA form, the CDR3 reads TGTGCCAGCAGCTCACGAGCGGGAGTCTTCTACAATGAGCAGTTCTTC. The encoded protein is CASSSRAGVFYNEQFF.

The gene calls are TRBV6-1 and TRBJ2-7; 9 bases match TRBD1. The CDR3 has 15 residues. Germline V gene lookup returns CDR1 MNHNS and CDR2 SASEGT. With V trimmed by 6 bases and J by 7 bases, 13 bases remained unmatched. The CDR3 DNA follows: TGTGCCAGCAGGGGAGGACGGGACAGGGCTCTGGAGCAGTACTTC. This translates into CASRGGRDRALEQYF.

The chain uses TRBV5-1 and TRBJ2-7; 7 positions agree with TRBD1. Losses at the gene ends were 4 bases for V and 7 bases for J; bases not matched to a gene: 14. The CDR3 covers 15 residues. Germline-derived CDR1 and CDR2 are SGHRS and YFSETQ. DNA for the CDR3: TGCGCCAGCAGCCTCAGGGGGAACCAGGAAAGGGAGCAGTACTTC. It encodes CASSLRGNQEREQYF.

The J gene is TRBJ2-1, the V gene TRBV27; 9 nucleotides match TRBD1. With V trimmed by 3 bases and J by 5 bases, 17 bases remained unmatched. The CDR3 loop spans 19 amino acids. In germline, CDR1 is MNHEY, CDR2 SMNVEV (reference sequence). This chain's CDR3 is CASSFRHPAPGQGHNEQFF. CDR3 nucleotide sequence: TGTGCCAGCAGTTTCCGCCACCCTGCCCCGGGACAGGGTCACAATGAGCAGTTCTTC.

The gene calls are TRBV28 and TRBJ2-5, with D hard to call. The CDR3 consists of 13 residues. Trimming shortened V by 3 bases and J by 5 bases, and 10 bases separated the two germline ends. Germline assignment: CDR1 MDHEN and CDR2 SYDVKM. CDR3 sequence (DNA): TGTGCCAGCAGTTTTCCCCTCCAGGAGACCCAGTACTTC. It is translated as CASSFPLQETQYF.

The rearrangement uses TRBV15 and TRBJ2-3; D gene uncertain. Germline V gene lookup returns CDR1 LNHNV and CDR2 YYDKDF (reference sequence). Trimming cost V 0 bases and J 6 bases, with 4 bases left between them. The CDR3 sequence is 12 residues long. The CDR3 DNA follows: TGTGCCACCAGCAGAGAGGGCGATACGCAGTATTTT. This translates into CATSREGDTQYF.

The chain carries TRBV10-1 and TRBJ1-4; 9 bases line up with TRBD1. The CDR3 runs 15 residues. CDR1 and CDR2 from the germline V gene are WNHNN and SYGVQD (reference sequence). With 10 bases clipped from V and 0 bases from J, the junction kept 6 bases outside the gene matches. As DNA, the CDR3 is TGCGCCACCTTGGACAGGGGTTCAACTAATGAAAAACTGTTTTTT. It codes for CATLDRGSTNEKLFF.

V and J are TRBV18 and TRBJ1-4; D is unclear. In germline, CDR1 is KGHSH, CDR2 LQKENI. The CDR3 consists of 14 residues. Trimming left V 3 bases short and J 4 bases short, with 9 bases between. This CDR3 is CASSPTHSNEKLFF. For the CDR3, the DNA is TGTGCCAGCTCACCGACACACAGTAATGAAAAACTGTTTTTT. Together with reference TRBV18 and TRBJ1-4, the CDR3 gives the full variable domain: NAGVMQNPRHLVRRRGQEARLRCSPMKGHSHVYWYRQLPEEGLKFMVYLQKENIIDESGMPKERFSAEFPKEGPSILRIQQVVRGDSAAYFCASSPTHSNEKLFFGSGTQLSVL.

The rearrangement links TRBV7-2 to TRBJ2-3; D remains ambiguous. Germline V CDR1 and CDR2: SGHTA, FQGNSA. This CDR3 spans 16 amino acids. Trimming cost V 5 bases and J 0 bases, with 15 bases left between them. The CDR3 sequence: CASSLPLFMSTDTQYF. CDR3 nucleotide sequence: TGTGCCAGCAGCCTACCACTCTTTATGAGCACAGATACGCAGTATTTT.

The chain combines TRBV5-5 with TRBJ1-1; TRBD1 matches 8 bases. The CDR3 consists of 16 residues. Trimming at V came to 2 bases and at J to 2 bases, leaving 8 bases not matched to a gene. The germline V gene has CDR1 SGHKS and CDR2 YYEKEE (reference sequence). The CDR3 sequence: CASSFYQGAENTEAFF. The CDR3 coding sequence is TGTGCCAGCAGCTTTTATCAGGGGGCAGAAAACACTGAAGCTTTCTTT.

This clone has just one count. This chain uses TRBV27 with TRBJ1-4; D not resolved. The CDR3 runs 14 residues. Germline V gives CDR1 MNHEY, CDR2 SMNVEV (reference sequence). The ends were cut back, 2 bases at V and 5 bases at J, with 9 bases in the middle. Here the CDR3 reads CASSLLQSNEKLFF. CDR3 DNA sequence: TGTGCCAGCAGTTTACTACAGTCCAATGAAAAACTGTTTTTT.

The chain carries TRBV7-3 and TRBJ1-1; 9 nucleotides agree with TRBD1. J gave up 4 bases and V 0 bases, and 3 bases lay outside the gene matches. CDR3 length equals 15 residues. Germline V lookup: CDR1 SGHTA, CDR2 FQGTGA. The CDR3 DNA sequence: TGTGCCAGCAGCTTAACAACGGACAGGGGCACTGAAGCTTTCTTT. Translating gives CASSLTTDRGTEAFF.

CDR3 sequence: CASRPGTVYGYTF. For the CDR3, the DNA is TGTGCCAGCAGACCCGGGACAGTCTATGGCTACACCTTC. The gene calls are TRBV6-5 and TRBJ1-2; 7 bases are a match to TRBD1. Germline values: CDR1 MNHEY, CDR2 SVGAGI. The CDR3 runs 13 residues. The J segment lost 4 bases and the V segment lost 6 bases, leaving 5 bases of the junction unmatched.

Here the CDR3 reads CASSLVFTSSDTQYF. CDR3 in DNA: TGTGCCAGCAGCTTAGTTTTTACGAGCTCAGATACGCAGTATTTT. V gene TRBV11-2 combines with J gene TRBJ2-3, with unresolved D. Germline V gene lookup returns CDR1 SGHAT and CDR2 FQNNGV. The CDR3 sequence is 15 residues long. The V end lost 1 base, the J end lost 4 bases, and 12 bases lay between the germline ends. Based on the CDR3 plus reference TRBV11-2 and TRBJ2-3, the full variable domain is EAGVAQSPRYKIIEKRQSVAFWCNPISGHATLYWYQQILGQGPKLLIQFQNNGVVDDSQLPKDRFSAERLKGVDSTLKIQPAKLEDSAVYLCASSLVFTSSDTQYFGPGTRLTVL.

The chain joins TRBV7-3 to TRBJ2-4; 8 nucleotides line up with TRBD1. The V segment lost 6 bases and the J segment 11 bases; nucleotides outside the gene matches: 9. The CDR3 loop spans 13 amino acids. Germline V gene sequence: CDR1 SGHTA, CDR2 FQGTGA. The CDR3 nucleotides read TGTGCCAGCAGTGGGGCGACAGGGGATCTTCAGTACTTC. This sequence encodes CASSGATGDLQYF.

The rearrangement joins TRBV6-5 to TRBJ1-6, with 7 positions matching TRBD1. This CDR3 is 15 amino acids long. V was clipped by 6 bases and J by 7 bases; unmatched bases: 9. Germline V CDR1 and CDR2: MNHEY, SVGAGI. The CDR3 bases are TGTGCCAGCAGACCACCGGGACAGACCAATTCACCCCTCCACTTT. This translates into CASRPPGQTNSPLHF.

The chain has TRBV19 and TRBJ2-1, with 9 positions matching TRBD2. Looked up from germline, CDR1 is LNHDA and CDR2 is SQIVND (reference sequence). This CDR3 comprises 14 residues. V gave up 7 bases and J gave up 10 bases; unmatched junction bases: 11. CDR3 sequence reads: CASTSGMGVGEQFF. DNA for the CDR3: TGTGCCAGTACTAGCGGGATGGGGGTGGGGGAGCAGTTCTTC. Together with reference TRBV19 and TRBJ2-1, the CDR3 gives the full variable domain: DGGITQSPKYLFRKEGQNVTLSCEQNLNHDAMYWYRQDPGQGLRLIYYSQIVNDFQKGDIAEGYSVSREKKESFPLTVTSAQKNPTAFYLCASTSGMGVGEQFFGPGTRLTVL.

The chain joins TRBV30 to TRBJ2-1; D is possibly TRBD1 (5 bases). There are 15 residues in the CDR3. Trimming shortened V by 1 base and J by 0 bases, and 10 bases separated the two germline ends. From germline, CDR1 is GTSNPN and CDR2 SVGIG (reference sequence). The CDR3 DNA follows: TGTGCCTGGAGTGAGGGGTCGAGCTCCTACAATGAGCAGTTCTTC. It specifies CAWSEGSSSYNEQFF.

Only one count was recorded for this clone. V and J are TRBV4-1 and TRBJ2-5; 7 bases agree with TRBD1. Germline V gene data show CDR1 as MGHRA and CDR2 as YSYEKL. The trim removed 1 base at V and 5 bases at J, leaving 7 bases unmatched. CDR3 size: 15 residues. The CDR3 DNA follows: TGCGCCAGCAGCCAAGGGGAACAGGGGTGGGAGACCCAGTACTTC. It codes for CASSQGEQGWETQYF.

The chain couples TRBV9 to TRBJ1-6; D perhaps matches TRBD1 (6 bases). This CDR3 spans 13 amino acids. Germline V CDR1 and CDR2: SGDLS, YYNGEE. V lost 8 bases, J lost 6 bases, and 12 bases lay in between. CDR3 region: CARPGQSNSPLHF. The CDR3 region has the DNA TGTGCCAGACCGGGACAATCTAATTCACCCCTCCACTTT. Filled out from reference TRBV9 and TRBJ1-6, the complete variable domain reads DSGVTQTPKHLITATGQRVTLRCSPRSGDLSVYWYQQSLDQGLQFLIQYYNGEERAKGNILERFSAQQFPDLHSELNLSSLELGDSALYFCARPGQSNSPLHFGNGTRLTVT.

The gene calls are TRBV9 and TRBJ2-2, with D perhaps matching TRBD1 (6 bases). The CDR3 covers 16 residues. The V and J ends lost 1 base and 5 bases respectively, with 15 bases between them. Germline V CDR1 and CDR2: SGDLS, YYNGEE. CDR3 loop: CASSVKSTGGTGELFF. Here the CDR3 DNA reads TGTGCCAGCAGCGTAAAGTCGACAGGTGGGACCGGGGAGCTGTTTTTT.

The V and J genes are TRBV5-1 and TRBJ2-7; the D gene is possibly TRBD1 (7 bases). The germline V gene encodes CDR1 SGHRS and CDR2 YFSETQ. The CDR3 totals 13 residues. Trimming cost V 5 bases and J 6 bases, with 15 bases left between them. The CDR3: CASRPRQGGEQYF. CDR3 nucleotide sequence: TGCGCCAGCAGGCCCCGGCAGGGGGGCGAGCAGTACTTC.